Listed below are T cell receptor beta chains from one sample, sequenced in a study of cytomegalovirus exposure and HLA in healthy donors. The method was immunoSEQ multiplex PCR; TCRdb's version includes in-frame clones alone and lacks a portion of them. Here the sample spans under 200,000 clones, more than 60% being singletons. The sequenced material came from PBMCs. These TCRs come from a male donor in good health and CMV-seronegative. CDR3s leave out the opening cysteine and the closing phenylalanine or tryptophan. A D gene is named only where the DNA matches it firmly. Only some rows state a clone size, as once, few, many or a class for expanded clones.

- | TRBJ1-6 | TRBD1 | 12 | TRBV27 | ASRKTGLNSPLH
- | TRBJ2-7 | TRBD2 | 12 | TRBV6-1 | ASSRGGAGSEQY
- | TRBJ1-2 | - | 11 | TRBV6-5 | ASSLTGTYGYT
few | TRBJ2-7 | - | 12 | TRBV7-9 | ASSPGTPSYEQY
- | TRBJ2-3 | TRBD2 | 15 | TRBV27 | ASSLILASGFKDTQY
- | TRBJ1-1 | - | 12 | TRBV6-1 | ASAFLLMNTEAF
once | TRBJ2-3 | - | 11 | TRBV14 | ASSQKQGYTQY
- | TRBJ1-2 | - | 12 | TRBV9 | ASTFTGDPYGYT
- | - | TRBD2 | 11 | TRBV2 | ASRAGGNYEQY
few | TRBJ2-3 | - | 12 | TRBV9 | ASTGAGLSDTQY
- | TRBJ2-3 | TRBD2 | 13 | TRBV7-3 | ASSLGSGRTDTQY
- | TRBJ2-2 | TRBD2 | 13 | TRBV28 | ASRVSGSGTGELF
few | TRBJ2-2 | TRBD1 | 12 | TRBV5-1 | ASSPGGNTGELF
few | TRBJ2-3 | - | 12 | TRBV6-4 | ASSDAQGADTQY
- | TRBJ1-4 | TRBD1 | 16 | TRBV4-3 | ASSQDLWTGTGIEKLF
few | TRBJ2-1 | - | 13 | TRBV21-1 | ASSKGGVSDHEQF
- | TRBJ2-3 | - | 11 | TRBV7-8 | ASSLTTGRTQY
- | TRBJ2-7 | TRBD1 | 13 | TRBV6-5 | ASSYSKQGMNEQY
- | TRBJ2-7 | - | 14 | TRBV11-2 | ASSLPTGMSDYEQY
- | TRBJ2-1 | - | 11 | TRBV7-3 | ASSLWANNEQF
- | TRBJ2-5 | - | 13 | TRBV19 | ASSIQGLTQETQY
- | TRBJ2-7 | - | 12 | TRBV7-2 | ASSPTRALTEQY
once | TRBJ1-1 | TRBD1 | 11 | TRBV2 | AMIATGATEAF
few | TRBJ1-2 | TRBD1 | 13 | TRBV2 | ASSQDRGWNYGYT
- | TRBJ2-7 | - | 13 | TRBV4-2 | ASSQESDSSYEQY
- | - | TRBD1 | 13 | TRBV5-1 | ASSWPGQGVYEQY
- | TRBJ2-5 | TRBD2 | 13 | TRBV7-2 | ASRRSRGGQETQY
once | TRBJ2-5 | - | 11 | TRBV27 | ASSLGLPRAQY
- | TRBJ1-5 | - | 10 | TRBV29-1 | SAGMGNQPQH
- | TRBJ1-1 | TRBD1 | 14 | TRBV7-9 | SSSLRGQGGDTEAF
- | TRBJ1-5 | TRBD1 | 14 | TRBV28 | ASSELGQRKYQPQH
- | TRBJ2-7 | TRBD1 | 12 | TRBV9 | ASSFGTGAYEQY
once | TRBJ2-3 | - | 13 | TRBV19 | ASSIGLLRSDTQY
- | TRBJ2-2 | TRBD2 | 13 | TRBV2 | ASSGGLGLTGELF
- | TRBJ1-1 | TRBD1 | 15 | TRBV5-1 | ASSLGDRGWVGTEAF
- | TRBJ2-1 | TRBD1 | 13 | TRBV27 | ASSTLTGGGLEQF
- | TRBJ1-2 | - | 11 | TRBV9 | ASSPRGSEGYT
- | TRBJ1-2 | TRBD1 | 10 | TRBV11-2 | ASSGQGEGYT
few | TRBJ2-1 | - | 14 | TRBV4-3 | ASSQETGNSYNEQF
few | TRBJ2-2 | TRBD2 | 17 | TRBV4-3 | ASSQGLAGGPINTGELF
- | TRBJ2-3 | TRBD2 | 15 | TRBV7-6 | ASSLGLTSGLTDTQY
few | TRBJ1-1 | - | 12 | TRBV13 | ASSFLTGNTEAF
- | TRBJ2-5 | - | 9 | TRBV30 | AWSVHETQY